The subject of this entry is one T cell receptor (beta chain). These data originate in a study of blood T cell repertoires in COVID-19. This CDR3 region has 15 residues. V lost 3 bases, J lost 3 bases, and 4 bases stayed unmatched. The germline CDR1 and CDR2 sequences are ENHRY and SYGVKD. Some clones are missing from TCRdb's copy, which holds only in-frame ones; the method was immunoSEQ multiplex PCR. The sample includes approximately 350,000 clones, around 87% of them seen just once. Sequencing input: PBMCs or T cells enriched from blood (not recorded which). The source of this sequence is a man aged 18 to 29 who had recovered from COVID-19. The chain couples TRBV10-3 to TRBJ2-3; 9 bases are a match to TRBD1. CDR3 bases: TGTGCCATCAGTGAAAATGACAGGGGGACAGATACGCAGTATTTT. Translated, it gives CAISENDRGTDTQYF.